The rows below give T cell receptor beta chains drawn from one sample of a study of blood T cells in healthy people across ages. A single record per CDR3 protein comes from TCRdb applying MiXCR to the 5' RACE reads. The top ten clones hold over 2% of a sample with 2 million or so distinct CDR3 sequences, 49% of them seen once. The material sequenced was blood. Receptors were obtained from a woman aged 35 to 49 in good health. The CDR3 runs from the conserved cysteine through the conserved F or W. The D gene is left open where the match is weak. Rows may omit the clone size; those that give it use once, few, many or a size class.

TGCAGTGCTGGAGAATCCGAGACAGGGCTCGGTTTTGGAAAACTGTTTTTT	CSAGESETGLGFGKLFF	NA	TRBV20-1	TRBJ1-4	TRBD1
TGTGCCAGCAGTAGACTAGGGAACTCCTACGAGCAGTACTTC	CASSRLGNSYEQYF	many	TRBV12-3/TRBV12-4	TRBJ2-7	NA
TGTGCCAGCAAACTAGCATTAAGCCTCAATGAGCAGTTCTTC	CASKLALSLNEQFF	NA	TRBV7-2	TRBJ2-1	NA
TGTGCCAGTTGTTGGGGAGCGGAATTCTACGAGCAGTACTTC	CASCWGAEFYEQYF	few	TRBV6-2/TRBV6-3	TRBJ2-7	NA
TGTGCCAGCAGTCGAGACAGGGGGCCTCAGCCCCAGCATTTT	CASSRDRGPQPQHF	few	TRBV27	TRBJ1-5	TRBD1
TGTGCCAGCAGCTCGCGGACAGGGGGCGAATACAATGGGCAGTACTTC	CASSSRTGGEYNGQYF	NA	TRBV7-8	TRBJ2-5	TRBD1
TGTGCCAGCAGCCGCGTACAGGGGAAAGGATCACCCCTCCACTTT	CASSRVQGKGSPLHF	few	TRBV7-9	TRBJ1-6	TRBD1
TGCAGTGCTCGCAGCAGGGGACCAGATACGCAGTATTTT	CSARSRGPDTQYF	NA	TRBV20-1	TRBJ2-3	NA
TGTGCCAGTTTAGCAGGGTCTAGCACGGATACGCAGTATTTT	CASLAGSSTDTQYF	NA	TRBV28	TRBJ2-3	NA
TGTGCCAGCTCACCTAAGGACAGGGGCGTTTACGAGCAGTACTTC	CASSPKDRGVYEQYF	once	TRBV18	TRBJ2-7	TRBD1
TGCAGTGCCTCCACAGGGCCCAGTGAGCAGTTCTTC	CSASTGPSEQFF	NA	TRBV20-1	TRBJ2-1	NA
TGTGCCAGCAACCCCGGGACAGGTGCCTCTGGGGCCAACGTCCTGACTTTC	CASNPGTGASGANVLTF	once	TRBV7-9	TRBJ2-6	TRBD1
TGTACCACCAGTTCTACGGACTGGGCTCGGGATGGGGCCAACGTCCTGACTTTC	CTTSSTDWARDGANVLTF	NA	TRBV24-1	TRBJ2-6	NA
TGCGCCAGCAGCTTGACAGGGGAGGACTCTTCACCCCTCCACTTT	CASSLTGEDSSPLHF	few	TRBV5-1	TRBJ1-6	TRBD1
TGTGCCAGCAGCCAAGGGGGCCCCGCAGGGACCCAGTACTTC	CASSQGGPAGTQYF	NA	TRBV7-2	TRBJ2-5	TRBD1
TGTGCCTGCAGTTCTGGGGACTTTGGCTACACCTTC	CACSSGDFGYTF	NA	TRBV28	TRBJ1-2	NA
TGTGCCAGCAGCTTAGCGTCGGCGGCCGGGGAGCTGTTTTTT	CASSLASAAGELFF	once	TRBV7-2	TRBJ2-2	NA
TGTGCCAGCAGTTACTCGGGGGGATGGACAGGGACGGTCCACGAGCAGTACTTC	CASSYSGGWTGTVHEQYF	NA	TRBV6-5	TRBJ2-7	TRBD1
TGCGCCAGCAGCTTGGGTGGGACAGGGATCGAAGAGACCCAGTACTTC	CASSLGGTGIEETQYF	NA	TRBV5-1	TRBJ2-5	TRBD1
TGCGCCAGCAGTGTGGGGGCCATAGGGGATTTCGACTATGGCTACACCTTC	CASSVGAIGDFDYGYTF	NA	TRBV10-2	TRBJ1-2	NA
TGCAGTGCTAGAGGCCCAGCAAGTAATAATTCACCCCTCCACTTT	CSARGPASNNSPLHF	once	TRBV20-1	TRBJ1-6	NA
TGCAGGGCTAGCGACAATGAGCAGTTCTTC	CRASDNEQFF	NA	TRBV20-1	TRBJ2-1	NA
TGCAGTGCCCCCTCATGGGGTGAAGCTTTCTTT	CSAPSWGEAFF	NA	TRBV20-1	TRBJ1-1	NA
TGTGCCAGCAGTGAACCCCCCAGCAATTTGCGCACAGATACGCAGTATTTT	CASSEPPSNLRTDTQYF	NA	TRBV2	TRBJ2-3	NA
TGTGCCAGCAGCTTAGGAAGTCCAGTCAGCTCCTACAATGAGCAGTTCTTC	CASSLGSPVSSYNEQFF	NA	TRBV11-2	TRBJ2-1	NA
TGTGCCAGCAGTCTGCGGGACAGGACCTTTAGGGGCGGGGAGCTGTTTTTT	CASSLRDRTFRGGELFF	NA	TRBV28	TRBJ2-2	TRBD1
TGCGCCAGCAGTCTCAAGACAGGGCAACAGCCCCAGCATTTT	CASSLKTGQQPQHF	NA	TRBV5-1	TRBJ1-5	TRBD1
TGCAGTGCTAGGGCCTTGACAGGGGGTCCCTATGGCTACACCTTC	CSARALTGGPYGYTF	NA	TRBV20-1	TRBJ1-2	TRBD1
TGTGCCAGCAATGGGGTAGAGACCCAGTACTTC	CASNGVETQYF	once	TRBV2	TRBJ2-5	NA
TGTGCCAGCAGTCACGCCAGCGATGCCTACGAGCAGTACTTC	CASSHASDAYEQYF	few	TRBV28	TRBJ2-7	NA
TGCAGTTCGACGGGGGGGCGGGCCAAAAACATTCAGTACTTC	CSSTGGRAKNIQYF	NA	TRBV20-1	TRBJ2-4	TRBD2
TGTGCCAGCAGTTACCAACCGGGACTGCCCGGGGAGCTGTTTTTT	CASSYQPGLPGELFF	NA	TRBV6-5	TRBJ2-2	NA
TGCAGCGTTGAAGAGTCGGGGACTCGAGATACGCAGTATTTT	CSVEESGTRDTQYF	few	TRBV29-1	TRBJ2-3	NA
TGTGCCAGCAGTCTCTCAGCTACCGTCGGCTACATCTTC	CASSLSATVGYIF	NA	TRBV12-3/TRBV12-4	TRBJ1-2	NA
TGTGCCAGCACTATTGATGCTAATGAAAAACTGTTTTTT	CASTIDANEKLFF	NA	TRBV5-5	TRBJ1-4	NA
TGTGCCAGCAGCTCAAGGGGGGGCGGACCAACCAGCACAGATACGCAGTATTTT	CASSSRGGGPTSTDTQYF	NA	TRBV7-9	TRBJ2-3	NA
TGTGCCAGCAGCTTAGACAGCCTTGCTTATGGCTACACCTTC	CASSLDSLAYGYTF	NA	TRBV7-2	TRBJ1-2	NA
TGCGCCAGCAGTATCGCGGGACTAGCGGACACAGATACGCAGTATTTT	CASSIAGLADTDTQYF	NA	TRBV4-3	TRBJ2-3	TRBD2
TGTGCCAGCAGTTTTTATAGGGGACAGGGGCCCAATGAGCAGTTCTTC	CASSFYRGQGPNEQFF	few	TRBV27	TRBJ2-1	TRBD1
TGTGCCAGCAGAACAGGGGGAAGGAATTCACCCCTCCACTTT	CASRTGGRNSPLHF	NA	TRBV6-2/TRBV6-3	TRBJ1-6	TRBD1
TGTGCCAGCAGCGTAGTTAGCTCTGGGGCCAACGTCCTGACTTTC	CASSVVSSGANVLTF	many	TRBV9	TRBJ2-6	NA
TGCGCCAGCAGCTTGGCCCTGGCGGGACTAGCAGATACGCAGTATTTT	CASSLALAGLADTQYF	NA	TRBV5-1	TRBJ2-3	TRBD2
TGCAGTGCTAGAGATCCCGGGGGACAATCAGATACGCAGTATTTT	CSARDPGGQSDTQYF	NA	TRBV20-1	TRBJ2-3	NA
TGTGCCATCAGACAGACTAGCGGGGGGTTTCCTGAGACCCAGTACTTC	CAIRQTSGGFPETQYF	few	TRBV10-3	TRBJ2-5	TRBD2
TGTGCCAGCAGCCAGCTATTAGGACAGGTCTACGAGCAGTACTTC	CASSQLLGQVYEQYF	few	TRBV14	TRBJ2-7	TRBD1
TGTGCCGGGAACCCGGGGAGAAACACCGGGGAGCTGTTTTTT	CAGNPGRNTGELFF	few	TRBV7-9	TRBJ2-2	NA
TGTGCTAGCAGCTTAGAAAGCCGGCCGGATGATTACGAGCAGTACTTC	CASSLESRPDDYEQYF	NA	TRBV7-7	TRBJ2-7	NA
TGTGCCAGCAGCTCAGGACAGAGAGGATCACCCCTCCACTTT	CASSSGQRGSPLHF	few	TRBV7-2	TRBJ1-6	NA
TGCGCCAGCAGCCAGCGGGCGGAGCCCACAGATACGCAGTATTTT	CASSQRAEPTDTQYF	NA	TRBV4-3	TRBJ2-3	NA
TGTGCCAGCAGCGGTAGGAAGGCCTGGGGCTACACCTTC	CASSGRKAWGYTF	few	TRBV7-2	TRBJ1-2	NA
TGCAGTGCTCCTCCTCCGACAGGGGGCTACGAGCAGTACTTC	CSAPPPTGGYEQYF	NA	TRBV20-1	TRBJ2-7	TRBD1
TGCAGCGTTGAAATCGTAGGGACTGACTATGGCTACACCTTC	CSVEIVGTDYGYTF	NA	TRBV29-1	TRBJ1-2	NA
TGCAGTGCTAGAGATAACGCAGGGGACCCGAATGAAAAACTGTTTTTT	CSARDNAGDPNEKLFF	NA	TRBV20-1	TRBJ1-4	NA
TGTGCCACTCGAGAGGGACAGGGGATCGATGAGCAGTTCTTC	CATREGQGIDEQFF	once	TRBV24-1	TRBJ2-1	TRBD1
TGCAGTGCTCTGACTAATCAGAAAGAGACCCAGTACTTC	CSALTNQKETQYF	NA	TRBV20-1	TRBJ2-5	NA
TGCAGTGCGGACCCGGGACAGGGAAGGTGGTCACCCCTCCACTTT	CSADPGQGRWSPLHF	NA	TRBV20-1	TRBJ1-6	TRBD1
TGCAGCGTCCTCGCACTAGCGGGGGTATCCTACGAGCAGTACTTC	CSVLALAGVSYEQYF	NA	TRBV29-1	TRBJ2-7	TRBD2